The TCR beta chain described here comes from a study of cytomegalovirus exposure and HLA in healthy donors. This clone was counted between two and nine times. Germline V gives CDR1 MGHDK, CDR2 SYGVNS. J was trimmed by 5 bases and V by 3 bases; bases with no gene match: 6. CDR3 length: 16 residues. The PCR contained 60 Vbeta and 13 Jbeta primers. Method: immunoSEQ multiplex PCR; TCRdb's copy keeps in-frame clones and lacks some. This sample carries some 140,000 clones, about 66% of them seen once, and the ten largest clones take approximately 1.6%. J is TRBJ2-1 and V is TRBV25-1; 11 bases align to TRBD1. The source material was PBMCs. The TCR sequence derives from a human donor in good health. CDR3 sequence (DNA): TGTGCCAGCAGTGACACGGACAGGGGGCGCCACAATGAGCAGTTCTTC. The encoded protein is CASSDTDRGRHNEQFF.